The 29 T cell receptor beta chains reported below all come from one sample, sequenced in a study of OX40 agonist ivuxolimab in advanced cancers. Some clones are missing from TCRdb's copy, which holds only in-frame ones; the method was immunoSEQ multiplex PCR. The repertoire holds tens of thousands of clones, with 75% to 90% as singletons. Sample: CD4+ or CD8+ T cells sorted from blood, taken in a trial of the OX40 agonist ivuxolimab. These receptors all come from an adult with an advanced solid tumor such as melanoma, head and neck, liver or kidney cancer.

This clone was counted once. The rearrangement links TRBV9 to TRBJ2-6; a weak D match, TRBD1 (6 bases). Germline CDR1 reads SGDLS; CDR2 reads YYNGEE. The CDR3 spans 15 residues. The V gene lost 7 bases and the J gene lost 0 bases, with 11 bases spanning the gap. In DNA, the CDR3 is TGTGCCAGCCAGGGGTTTGCCTCTGGGGCCAACGTCCTGACTTTC. The encoded protein is CASQGFASGANVLTF.

V gene TRBV5-6 combines with J gene TRBJ1-1, with D possibly TRBD1 on 6 matching bases. V gave up 4 bases and J gave up 4 bases, with 8 bases separating them. Looked up from germline, CDR1 is SGHDT and CDR2 is YYEEEE. This CDR3 spans 12 amino acids. DNA of the CDR3: TGTGCCAGCAGCCTACAGGGCACTGAAGCTTTCTTT. This codes for CASSLQGTEAFF.

This clone was seen a few times. This chain's CDR3 is CASSLGLGYTF. DNA of the CDR3: TGTGCCAGCAGCTTAGGGCTAGGCTACACCTTC. The V and J genes are TRBV11-2 and TRBJ1-2, with D hard to call. V was trimmed by 1 base and J by 8 bases, leaving 5 bases between them. CDR1 is SGHAT, CDR2 FQNNGV, per germline. The CDR3 length is 11 residues. The full variable domain, its missing parts supplied by reference TRBV11-2 and TRBJ1-2, is EAGVAQSPRYKIIEKRQSVAFWCNPISGHATLYWYQQILGQGPKLLIQFQNNGVVDDSQLPKDRFSAERLKGVDSTLKIQPAKLEDSAVYLCASSLGLGYTFGSGTRLTVV.

This clone was counted a single time. The rearrangement joins TRBV27 to TRBJ2-5; the D gene is possibly TRBD1 (5 bases). From germline, CDR1 is MNHEY and CDR2 SMNVEV (reference sequence). CDR3 length: 15 amino acids. V dropped 6 bases and J dropped 4 bases, with 18 bases sitting between them. CDR3 in amino acids: CASSHGWGLRETQYF. DNA for the CDR3: TGTGCCAGCAGCCACGGGTGGGGCCTGCGAGAGACCCAGTACTTC.

The chain combines TRBV25-1 with TRBJ1-1; D not certain. Trimming stripped 7 bases from V and 2 bases from J, with 11 bases between. Germline loops: CDR1 MGHDK, CDR2 SYGVNS. The CDR3 is 13 residues long. The CDR3 DNA follows: TGTGCCAGCAAGTCAAGGGCAAACACTGAAGCTTTCTTT. Residues: CASKSRANTEAFF. Full variable domain (remainder filled in from reference TRBV25-1 and TRBJ1-1): EADIYQTPRYLVIGTGKKITLECSQTMGHDKMYWYQQDPGMELHLIHYSYGVNSTEKGDLSSESTVSRIRTEHFPLTLESARPSHTSQYLCASKSRANTEAFFGQGTRLTVV.

V usage is TRBV10-3 and J usage is TRBJ1-5, with no clear D. The CDR3 contains 12 residues. Germline V gives CDR1 ENHRY, CDR2 SYGVKD. V lost 2 bases, J lost 6 bases, and 5 bases lay in between. CDR3 region: CAISEGSQPQHF. As DNA, the CDR3 is TGTGCCATCAGTGAGGGGAGTCAGCCCCAGCATTTT.

The V and J genes are TRBV7-9 and TRBJ2-5, with D unresolved. CDR3 length: 14 amino acids. The germline V gene encodes CDR1 SEHNR and CDR2 FQNEAQ (reference sequence). V was cut by 2 bases and J by 1 base, with 8 bases left in between. The CDR3 sequence: CASSLLNSQETQYF. The CDR3 region has the DNA TGTGCCAGCAGCTTATTGAACAGCCAAGAGACCCAGTACTTC.

This clone was detected only a few times. The V and J genes are TRBV7-2 and TRBJ1-5; D is unresolved. From germline, CDR1 is SGHTA and CDR2 FQGNSA. Trimming cost V 5 bases and J 8 bases, with 13 bases left between them. The CDR3 is 13 amino acids. Here the CDR3 DNA reads TGTGCCAGCAGCCAGCTTTCTGGGGAGCCCCAGCATTTT. Translating gives CASSQLSGEPQHF.

The chain couples TRBV28 to TRBJ2-7, with D perhaps TRBD1 (5 bases). The ends were cut back, 2 bases at V and 1 base at J, with 9 bases in the middle. The CDR3 spans 14 residues. Germline CDR1 reads MDHEN; CDR2 reads SYDVKM. The CDR3 region has the DNA TGTGCCAGCAGTTTAACGACAGCTTCCTACGAGCAGTACTTC. This translates into CASSLTTASYEQYF.

The chain has TRBV7-8 and TRBJ2-7; the match to TRBD1 covers 8 bases. CDR1 is SGHVS, CDR2 FQNEAQ, per germline. The length of the CDR3 is 16 residues. The trim removed 1 base at V and 0 bases at J, leaving 5 bases unmatched. CDR3 loop: CASSLGWTGSSYEQYF. Here the CDR3 DNA reads TGTGCCAGCAGCTTAGGGTGGACAGGGAGCTCCTACGAGCAGTACTTC.

V usage is TRBV11-3 and J usage is TRBJ2-1, with 9 bases fitting TRBD2. J gave up 2 bases and V 0 bases, and 5 bases lay outside the gene matches. The germline gives CDR1 SGHNT, CDR2 YENEEA. The length of the CDR3 is 17 residues. CDR3 bases: TGTGCCAGCAGCTTAGATGCTAGCGGGGCCGCCTACAATGAGCAGTTCTTC. Translated: CASSLDASGAAYNEQFF.

V is TRBV7-9 and J is TRBJ1-1; D is ambiguous. Per germline, CDR1 SEHNR and CDR2 FQNEAQ (reference sequence). The CDR3 is 14 amino acids. V was cut by 7 bases and J by 1 base, with 13 bases left in between. The CDR3 DNA reads TGTGCCAGCACCCCTGGGAACGGGAACACTGAAGCTTTCTTT. Encoded protein: CASTPGNGNTEAFF.

This clone was seen only once. The chain has TRBV5-4 and TRBJ2-7, with TRBD1 matching 11 bases. The V and J ends lost 6 bases and 2 bases, in that order; junction bases with no gene match: 4. This CDR3 spans 14 amino acids. Germline V CDR1 and CDR2: SGHNT, YYREEE (reference sequence). The CDR3, as DNA: TGTGCCAGCACCCTGGGACAGGGGGCCTACGAGCAGTACTTC. Amino acid sequence: CASTLGQGAYEQYF.

This clone turned up a few times. The CDR3 region is CASSLISSGGPTDTQYF. CDR3 nucleotide sequence: TGTGCCAGCAGTTTAATATCCAGCGGGGGACCCACAGATACGCAGTATTTT. This chain links TRBV27 with TRBJ2-3, with 8 nucleotides matching TRBD2. CDR1 is MNHEY, CDR2 SMNVEV, per germline (reference sequence). CDR3 length equals 17 residues. Trimming cost V 2 bases and J 2 bases; bases outside gene matches: 9.

The chain combines TRBV5-8 with TRBJ2-5, with D perhaps TRBD1 (6 bases). The CDR3 extends over 15 amino acids. The V and J ends lost 1 base and 2 bases respectively, with 12 bases between them. Per the germline V gene, CDR1 is SGHTS and CDR2 is YDEGEE. Written as DNA, the CDR3 is TGTGCCAGCAGCTTGCGGACCAGGGGACAAGAGACCCAGTACTTC. Translating it yields CASSLRTRGQETQYF.

The CDR3 is CATGLGDQNTGELFF. CDR3 nucleotide sequence: TGTGCCACCGGGTTGGGAGATCAGAACACCGGGGAGCTGTTTTTT. The chain is built from TRBV15 and TRBJ2-2, with D maybe TRBD2 (5 bases). The CDR3 runs to 15 residues. CDR1 is LNHNV and CDR2 is YYDKDF in the germline V gene (reference sequence). V was clipped by 8 bases and J by 1 base, with 14 bases between them.

The chain has TRBV6-6 and TRBJ1-1, with D unclear. Trimming stripped 2 bases from V and 3 bases from J, with 4 bases between. The CDR3 extends over 12 amino acids. Germline V gives CDR1 MNHNY, CDR2 SVGAGI (reference sequence). Here the CDR3 DNA reads TGTGCCAGCAGTTACAGTGACACTGAAGCTTTCTTT. This codes for CASSYSDTEAFF.

V gene TRBV19 combines with J gene TRBJ1-1; D perhaps matches TRBD1 (5 bases). This CDR3 has 16 amino acids. V shed 3 bases and J shed 5 bases, with 19 bases lying between them. CDR1 is LNHDA, CDR2 SQIVND, per germline (reference sequence). CDR3 coding DNA: TGTGCCAGTAGTATCTTCCGGGCGGAGAAGGGGACTGAAGCTTTCTTT. Translating gives CASSIFRAEKGTEAFF.

This clone was detected once. The chain couples TRBV7-9 to TRBJ2-7; either TRBD1 or TRBD2 may fit D (5 bases each). Trimming took off 4 bases at V and 1 base at J, with 20 bases between the two ends. In germline, CDR1 is SEHNR, CDR2 FQNEAQ (reference sequence). CDR3 length: 17 amino acids. The CDR3 nucleotides read TGTGCCAGCAGCTCAAGAACAGGCCCTGGAGGATCCTACGAGCAGTACTTC. This translates into CASSSRTGPGGSYEQYF.

The chain is built from TRBV6-6 and TRBJ2-7, with 8 bases that match TRBD1. Germline trimming cut 6 bases from V and 5 bases from J; bases unmatched to any gene: 9. This CDR3 comprises 14 residues. Per the germline V gene, CDR1 is MNHNY and CDR2 is SVGAGI (reference sequence). As DNA, the CDR3 is TGTGCCAGCAGAAGGAGCAGGGGGCTGGACGAGCAGTACTTC. It codes for CASRRSRGLDEQYF.

This clone has a single count. This chain joins TRBV27 and TRBJ1-5, with D possibly matching TRBD1 (5 bases). The CDR3 totals 13 residues. The ends were cut back, 1 base at V and 7 bases at J, with 8 bases in the middle. The germline CDR1 and CDR2 sequences are MNHEY and SMNVEV (reference sequence). CDR3 coding DNA: TGTGCCAGCAGTTTATGGGGGGGGCAGCCCCAGCATTTT. Its translation is CASSLWGGQPQHF.

This sequence joins TRBV29-1 and TRBJ2-1; D is unresolved. CDR1 is SQVTM, CDR2 ANQGSEA, per germline. Trimming took off 8 bases at V and 8 bases at J, with 19 bases between the two ends. The length of the CDR3 is 13 residues. The CDR3 spells CSFREENTDEQFF. Here the CDR3 DNA reads TGCAGCTTTCGCGAAGAGAATACCGATGAGCAGTTCTTC.

The chain employs TRBV9 and TRBJ1-5; unclear D gene. The CDR3 sequence is 15 residues long. Per germline, CDR1 SGDLS and CDR2 YYNGEE. Trimming stripped 3 bases from V and 4 bases from J, with 14 bases between. CDR3 bases: TGTGCCAGCAGCGGGGGTCAGAGTGGAAATCAGCCCCAGCATTTT. Protein sequence: CASSGGQSGNQPQHF.

The V gene is TRBV7-9, the J gene TRBJ2-7, with 10 bases fitting TRBD2. The germline gives CDR1 SEHNR, CDR2 FQNEAQ (reference sequence). V was clipped by 8 bases and J by 3 bases; unmatched bases: 10. CDR3 length: 15 amino acids. CDR3 region: CASDRSGGDYYEQYF. CDR3 bases: TGTGCCAGCGATCGGAGCGGGGGGGACTACTACGAGCAGTACTTC.

The V gene is TRBV19, the J gene TRBJ1-3; weak D call: TRBD1 (5 bases). The CDR3 runs 14 residues. Germline CDR1 reads LNHDA; CDR2 reads SQIVND (reference sequence). Trimming shortened V by 4 bases and J by 4 bases, and 11 bases separated the two germline ends. For the CDR3, the DNA is TGTGCCAGTAGTACGCAGGGCGGAGGAAACACCATATATTTT. This sequence encodes CASSTQGGGNTIYF.

The gene calls are TRBV19 and TRBJ1-5; no definite D call. Germline V CDR1 and CDR2: LNHDA, SQIVND (reference sequence). V gave up 6 bases and J gave up 4 bases, with 13 bases separating them. The CDR3 has 14 residues. The CDR3 is CASRKRTENQPQHF. The DNA of the CDR3 is TGTGCCAGTAGAAAAAGGACGGAGAATCAGCCCCAGCATTTT.

This sequence joins TRBV7-9 and TRBJ2-5; either TRBD1 or TRBD2 may supply D (5 bases each). Germline CDR1 and CDR2: SEHNR and FQNEAQ (reference sequence). With 4 bases removed from V and 5 bases from J, the gap between germline ends came to 20 bases. The CDR3 totals 16 residues. In DNA form, the CDR3 reads TGTGCCAGCAGCTCGGTCAAAGCACAAGGGGAGGAGACCCAGTACTTC. The encoded protein is CASSSVKAQGEETQYF.

The chain joins TRBV7-8 to TRBJ2-7, with 8 bases fitting TRBD1. This CDR3 comprises 18 residues. With 3 bases clipped from V and 2 bases from J, the junction kept 15 bases outside the gene matches. Germline-derived CDR1 and CDR2 are SGHVS and FQNEAQ. Here the CDR3 reads CASSLDRVIGRLTYEQYF. The CDR3 DNA reads TGTGCCAGCAGCTTGGACAGGGTCATAGGCCGGTTGACCTACGAGCAGTACTTC.

With respect to this clone: Additional DNA sequences in this sample encode the identical CDR3. CDR3 amino acids: CSVDSVTSGRALGETQYF. The CDR3, as DNA: TGCAGCGTTGATTCGGTTACTAGCGGGAGGGCGCTAGGAGAGACCCAGTACTTC. The V gene is TRBV29-1, the J gene TRBJ2-5; 13 nucleotides align to TRBD2. With V trimmed by 3 bases and J by 4 bases, 14 bases remained unmatched. This CDR3 region has 18 residues. Germline V gene sequence: CDR1 SQVTM, CDR2 ANQGSEA.